Listed below are T cell receptor beta chains from one sample, sequenced in a study of T cell responses to AZD1222 COVID-19 vaccine. Clones were sequenced by immunoSEQ multiplex PCR, and TCRdb holds only the in-frame ones, with some missing. The sample has around 110,000 clones; 80% to 90% are singletons. The sample was peripheral blood, taken on day 0 of MenACWY control vaccination. The receptors stem from an adult in good health. Both conserved end residues are part of each CDR3. The D gene is left open where the match is weak. Size tells how often a clone was seen (once, few, many) or the class of an expanded clone, and some rows leave it out.

>NA|TRBJ2-2|TRBV7-8|NA
TGTGCCAGCTGCCCGACGGTGAACACCGGGGAGCTGTTTTTT
CASCPTVNTGELFF
>NA|TRBJ2-1|TRBV7-9|NA
TGTGCCAGCAGCTTAGAACAGAGATGGACCGATGAGCAGTTCTTC
CASSLEQRWTDEQFF
>NA|TRBJ1-4|TRBV7-9|TRBD1
TGTGCCAGCAGCTTTAACAGGGGGCTTAATGAAAAACTGTTTTTT
CASSFNRGLNEKLFF
>once|TRBJ2-3|TRBV10-1|NA
TGCGCCAGCAGTGATGGTATTAGTGCTAGCACAGATACGCAGTATTTT
CASSDGISASTDTQYF
>NA|TRBJ2-3|TRBV18|NA
TGTGCCAGCTCACCAGACGGGGGCACAGATACGCAGTATTTT
CASSPDGGTDTQYF
>NA|TRBJ2-3|TRBV29-1|TRBD1
TGCAGCGCCGGACAGGGTGGGGGCACAGATACGCAGTATTTT
CSAGQGGGTDTQYF
>NA|TRBJ2-7|TRBV7-9|TRBD2
TGTGCCACTCCAGAAGGGGAGCGGGGATACGAGCAGTACTTC
CATPEGERGYEQYF
>NA|TRBJ1-2|TRBV9|TRBD1
TGTGCCAGCAGCAAGCGAACCGGGACAGGGGCTAACTATGGCTACACCTTC
CASSKRTGTGANYGYTF
>NA|TRBJ1-6|TRBV18|NA
TGTGCCAGCTCACCCAGGGACGATTCACCCCTCCACTTT
CASSPRDDSPLHF
>NA|TRBJ2-7|TRBV5-5|NA
TGTGCCAGCTCGCCCCCGCAGGCAGGAATCTACGAGCAGTACTTC
CASSPPQAGIYEQYF
>NA|TRBJ1-5|TRBV19|NA
TGTGCCAGTAGAAAACAGGGTAGTGGAGGCAATCAGCCCCAGCATTTT
CASRKQGSGGNQPQHF
>NA|TRBJ2-3|TRBV2|TRBD2
TGTGCCAGCATCTCTAGCGGGGGCCCCACAGATACGCAGTATTTT
CASISSGGPTDTQYF
>few|TRBJ1-2|TRBV30|NA
TGTGCCTGGAGTGCTCAGGGGTATGGCTACACCTTC
CAWSAQGYGYTF
>NA|TRBJ1-6|TRBV10-3|TRBD1
TGTGCCATCAGGGCATCCGGGACAGGGATTTATTCACCCCTCCACTTT
CAIRASGTGIYSPLHF
>NA|TRBJ1-5|TRBV19|NA
TGTGCCAGTAGTGGGGGCAATCAGCCCCAGCATTTT
CASSGGNQPQHF
>NA|TRBJ1-1|TRBV7-2|NA
TGTGCCAGCAGCTTATGGGACGGACTGAACACTGAAGCTTTCTTT
CASSLWDGLNTEAFF
>few|TRBJ2-5|TRBV14|NA
TGTGCCAGCAGCCAAGGCGCGAGGGGCGAGACCCAGTACTTC
CASSQGARGETQYF
>NA|TRBJ1-1|TRBV6-1|TRBD1
TGTGCCAGCAGTGAAGCCTCGGGACAGGTGAGCACTGAAGCTTTCTTT
CASSEASGQVSTEAFF
>NA|TRBJ2-1|TRBV28|TRBD1
TGTGCCAGCAGTTTATCCGGACAGGGGGCACGCAATGAGCAGTTCTTC
CASSLSGQGARNEQFF
>NA|TRBJ2-3|TRBV2|TRBD2
TGTGCCAGCAGCAAATTAGCTAGCGGACTTACAGATACGCAGTATTTT
CASSKLASGLTDTQYF
>NA|TRBJ1-4|TRBV4-2|NA
TGTGCCAGCAGCCAAAGAGAGGCTAATGAAAAACTGTTTTTT
CASSQREANEKLFF
>NA|TRBJ1-2|TRBV7-8|TRBD1
TGTGCCAGCGGAGACAGGGGATTGTACGGCTACACCTTC
CASGDRGLYGYTF
>NA|TRBJ1-1|TRBV18|NA
TGTGCCAGCGGCAAGACAGGTTCGAACACTGAAGCTTTCTTT
CASGKTGSNTEAFF
>NA|TRBJ2-5|TRBV6-1|NA
TGTGCCAGCAGTGATCCACCGACGGGGGCAGGGGAGACCCAGTACTTC
CASSDPPTGAGETQYF
>NA|TRBJ2-5|TRBV30|NA
TGTGCCTGGAGCACGATCCTAGTGACCCAGTACTTC
CAWSTILVTQYF
>NA|TRBJ2-7|TRBV9|TRBD2
TGTGCCAGCAGCGTAGATGTTGAGACTAGCCGGTTTTACGAGCAGTACTTC
CASSVDVETSRFYEQYF
>NA|TRBJ2-7|TRBV6-5|TRBD1
TGTGCCAGCAGCCGCATGACAGGGGGCTTCGACGAGCAGTACTTC
CASSRMTGGFDEQYF
>NA|TRBJ2-7|TRBV30|NA
TGTGCCTGGAGTCTGGGGAGCGGATACTACGAGCAGTACTTC
CAWSLGSGYYEQYF
>NA|TRBJ1-6|TRBV18|TRBD1
TGTGCCAGCTCACCACGCAGGGGGCTTGATTCACCCCTCCACTTT
CASSPRRGLDSPLHF
>NA|TRBJ2-1|TRBV4-2|NA
TGTGCCAGCAGCCAAGGGATACTAAGCCATGAGCAGTTCTTC
CASSQGILSHEQFF
>few|TRBJ2-3|TRBV30|NA
TGTGCCTGGAGTGTACGAGTGGGCGGGTATGGCACAGATACGCAGTATTTT
CAWSVRVGGYGTDTQYF
>NA|TRBJ1-2|TRBV28|NA
TGTGCCAGCAGTTTAACCCGGGTGGACCTTGAGGGGGGCTACACCTTC
CASSLTRVDLEGGYTF
>NA|TRBJ1-1|TRBV28|NA
TGTGCCAGCAGTTACCCGGACAGTTTGAACACTGAAGCTTTCTTT
CASSYPDSLNTEAFF
>NA|TRBJ2-1|TRBV11-2|TRBD1
TGTGCCAGCAGCTTTAGCCTTGGGGCAGGGGGAACAAATGAGCAGTTCTTC
CASSFSLGAGGTNEQFF
>NA|TRBJ2-3|TRBV27|TRBD2
TGTGCCAGCACCCAGACTAGCGGGGGGTTTACAGATACGCAGTATTTT
CASTQTSGGFTDTQYF
>NA|TRBJ2-3|TRBV4-2|NA
TGTGCCAGCAGCCAACCGTACCGGGACGAACCCACCGGTAGCGCAGATACGCAGTATTTT
CASSQPYRDEPTGSADTQYF